This is a list of T cell receptor beta chains from one sample in a study of chemoradiotherapy in HPV16-positive cancers. Clones were sequenced by immunoSEQ multiplex PCR, and TCRdb holds only the in-frame ones, with some missing. Of about 8,000 clones in the sample, about 63% were seen once. This specimen was acquired from a patient who underwent chemoradiotherapy. These receptors were collected from a human donor with HPV-associated anogenital cancer. CDR3s include the opening cysteine and the closing phenylalanine or tryptophan. The D gene is left open where the match is weak. Expanded clones are given a class, and other clones once, few, many or no size at all.

d_gene | j_gene | v_gene | abundance | CDR3aa | CDR3nt
- | TRBJ1-4 | TRBV16 | - | CASSLSGNRINEKLFF | TGTGCCAGCAGCCTAAGCGGGAACCGGATTAATGAAAAACTGTTTTTT
- | TRBJ2-2 | TRBV7-2 | - | CASSLSPNWNTGELFF | TGTGCCAGCAGCTTAAGTCCAAACTGGAACACCGGGGAGCTGTTTTTT
- | TRBJ1-1 | TRBV29-1 | - | CSVEERGGFTEAFF | TGCAGCGTTGAAGAAAGGGGGGGATTCACTGAAGCTTTCTTT
- | TRBJ1-1 | TRBV29-1 | few | CSVLLEPEAFF | TGCAGCGTGCTACTTGAGCCTGAAGCTTTCTTT
- | TRBJ1-5 | TRBV14 | - | CASSQDLTGGGQPQHF | TGTGCCAGCAGCCAAGATCTGACGGGGGGCGGTCAGCCCCAGCATTTT
- | TRBJ2-7 | TRBV6-1 | - | CASIGTGFYEQYF | TGTGCCAGCATTGGCACGGGGTTCTACGAGCAGTACTTC
- | TRBJ1-2 | TRBV7-9 | - | CASSHDRYGYTF | TGTGCCAGCAGCCACGACCGGTATGGCTACACCTTC
- | TRBJ2-7 | TRBV7-8 | - | CASSFLKTTGTYEQYF | TGTGCCAGCAGCTTTCTCAAAACTACTGGGACCTACGAGCAGTACTTC
TRBD2 | TRBJ2-3 | TRBV7-2 | - | CASSLDIAGPDTQYF | TGTGCCAGCAGCTTAGATATAGCGGGGCCAGATACGCAGTATTTT
TRBD2 | TRBJ2-3 | TRBV4-3 | - | CASSPTSGGSTDTQYF | TGCGCCAGCAGTCCAACTAGCGGGGGCTCCACAGATACGCAGTATTTT
TRBD1 | TRBJ1-2 | TRBV16 | - | CASSRWTGSAYGYTF | TGTGCCAGCAGCCGATGGACAGGGTCAGCCTATGGCTACACCTTC
TRBD2 | TRBJ2-1 | TRBV11-2 | - | CASSLRLAFNEQFF | TGTGCCAGCAGCTTAAGACTAGCTTTCAATGAGCAGTTCTTC
- | TRBJ2-4 | TRBV4-1 | few | CASSAGTVGNIQYF | TGCGCCAGCAGCGCTGGGACTGTCGGGAACATTCAGTACTTC
- | TRBJ2-1 | TRBV5-5 | - | CASSLDREMTYNEQFF | TGTGCCAGCAGCTTGGACAGGGAAATGACCTACAATGAGCAGTTCTTC
- | TRBJ2-2 | TRBV19 | once | CASSIAKGSTGELFF | TGTGCCAGTAGTATAGCCAAGGGAAGCACCGGGGAGCTGTTTTTT
- | TRBJ2-2 | TRBV18 | few | CASSPNSNTGELFF | TGTGCCAGCTCACCCAACAGCAACACCGGGGAGCTGTTTTTT
- | TRBJ1-2 | TRBV29-1 | - | CSVKTGQSYTF | TGCAGCGTCAAAACAGGGCAAAGCTACACCTTC